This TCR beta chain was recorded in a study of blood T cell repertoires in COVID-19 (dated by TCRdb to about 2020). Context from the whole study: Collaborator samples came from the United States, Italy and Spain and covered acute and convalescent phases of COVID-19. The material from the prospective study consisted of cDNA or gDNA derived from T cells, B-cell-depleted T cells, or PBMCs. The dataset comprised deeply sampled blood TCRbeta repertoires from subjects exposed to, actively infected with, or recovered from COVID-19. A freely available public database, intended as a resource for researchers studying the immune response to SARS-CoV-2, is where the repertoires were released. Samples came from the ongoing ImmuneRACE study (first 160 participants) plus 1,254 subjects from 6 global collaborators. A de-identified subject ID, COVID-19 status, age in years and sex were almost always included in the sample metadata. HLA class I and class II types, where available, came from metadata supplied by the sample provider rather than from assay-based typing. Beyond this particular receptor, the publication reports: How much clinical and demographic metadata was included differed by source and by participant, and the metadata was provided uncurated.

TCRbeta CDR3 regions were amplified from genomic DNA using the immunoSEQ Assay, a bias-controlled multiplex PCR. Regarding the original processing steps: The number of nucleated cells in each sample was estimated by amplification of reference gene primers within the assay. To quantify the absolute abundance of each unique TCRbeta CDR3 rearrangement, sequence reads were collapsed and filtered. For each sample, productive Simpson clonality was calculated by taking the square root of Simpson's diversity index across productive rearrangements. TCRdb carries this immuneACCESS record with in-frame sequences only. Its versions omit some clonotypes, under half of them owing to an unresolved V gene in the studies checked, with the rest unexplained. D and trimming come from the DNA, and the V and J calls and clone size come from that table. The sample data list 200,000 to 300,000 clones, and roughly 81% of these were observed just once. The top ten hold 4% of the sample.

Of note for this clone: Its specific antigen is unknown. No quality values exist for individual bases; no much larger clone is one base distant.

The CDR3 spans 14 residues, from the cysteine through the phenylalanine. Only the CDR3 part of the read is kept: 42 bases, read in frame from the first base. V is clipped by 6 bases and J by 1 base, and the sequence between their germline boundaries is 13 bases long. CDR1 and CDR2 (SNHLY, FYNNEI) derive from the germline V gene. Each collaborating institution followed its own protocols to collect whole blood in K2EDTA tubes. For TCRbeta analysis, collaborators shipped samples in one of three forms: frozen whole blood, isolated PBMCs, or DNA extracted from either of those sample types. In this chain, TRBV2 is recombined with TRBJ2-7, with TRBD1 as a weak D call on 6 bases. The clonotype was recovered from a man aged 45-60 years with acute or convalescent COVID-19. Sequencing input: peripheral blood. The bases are TGTGCCAGCAGGTGGGGCAGGGGTTCCTACGAGCAGTACTTC. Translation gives CASRWGRGSYEQYF.